Below are 15 T cell receptor beta chains sequenced from a single sample in a study of CD8 T cells in Susac syndrome. Random hexamers served to reverse transcribe roughly 0.5 to 1 ug RNA. One entry per CDR3 protein results from TCRdb running MiXCR on the immunoSEQ multiplex PCR reads. The sample includes 95,000 to 150,000 distinct CDR3 sequences, roughly 95% seen only once; the top ten take less than 0.15%. Input material: CD4+ T cells from PBMCs. All receptors derive from a human donor with Susac syndrome.

The J gene is TRBJ2-1, the V gene TRBV30, with TRBD1 matching over 11 bases. This CDR3 contains 17 residues. CDR1 and CDR2 from the germline V gene are GTSNPN and SVGIG (reference sequence). V lost 2 bases, J lost 9 bases, and 15 bases stayed unmatched. CDR3: CAWSFLPRDRGICEQFF. The CDR3 DNA is TGTGCCTGGAGTTTCCTTCCCCGGGACAGGGGGATTTGTGAGCAGTTCTTC.

The chain is built from TRBV20-1 and TRBJ1-2, with D maybe TRBD1 (5 bases). The CDR3 is made up of 12 amino acids. V was shortened by 5 bases and J by 0 bases, with 7 bases between the two germline ends. In germline, CDR1 is DFQATT, CDR2 SNEGSKA (reference sequence). The CDR3 DNA reads as TGCAGTGCTCGGACAACTAACTATGGCTACACCTTC. Residues: CSARTTNYGYTF.

The chain recombines TRBV25-1 with TRBJ1-2; 7 nucleotides agree with TRBD1. Looked up from germline, CDR1 is MGHDK and CDR2 is SYGVNS. This CDR3 is built from 16 residues. The V and J ends lost 3 bases and 4 bases, in that order; junction bases with no gene match: 11. The CDR3 reads CASSDPIGGSPYGYTF. The DNA for the CDR3 is TGTGCCAGCAGTGATCCGATAGGGGGCAGCCCCTATGGCTACACCTTC.

In its sample, this clonotype was seen once. The chain employs TRBV5-1 and TRBJ2-7; D is unresolved. CDR3 length equals 16 residues. V lost 0 bases and J 7 bases, leaving 20 bases between the germline ends. CDR1 and CDR2 (germline): SGHRS, YFSETQ. In DNA form, the CDR3 reads TGCGCCAGCAGCTTGGAGCCGCAAGGTTCGGCTAGGGAGCAGTACTTC. Translation: CASSLEPQGSAREQYF. Complete variable domain (other parts from reference TRBV5-1 and TRBJ2-7): KAGVTQTPRYLIKTRGQQVTLSCSPISGHRSVSWYQQTPGQGLQFLFEYFSETQRNKGNFPGRFSGRQFSNSRSEMNVSTLELGDSALYLCASSLEPQGSAREQYFGPGTRLTVT.

The chain carries TRBV28 and TRBJ1-5; D gene unclear. The CDR3 has 14 residues. Trimming left V 3 bases short and J 5 bases short, with 11 bases between. Germline V gene lookup returns CDR1 MDHEN and CDR2 SYDVKM. CDR3 residues: CASSFGQPDQPQHF. CDR3 in DNA: TGTGCCAGCAGTTTCGGGCAGCCAGATCAGCCCCAGCATTTT.

The chain carries TRBV6-5 and TRBJ1-2, with 8 positions matching TRBD1. Germline CDR1 reads MNHEY; CDR2 reads SVGAGI. This CDR3 contains 13 residues. The V and J ends lost 6 bases and 7 bases, in that order; junction bases with no gene match: 7. The CDR3 bases are TGTGCCAGCAGACCGACAGGGGTACCTGGCTACACCTTC. Amino acids: CASRPTGVPGYTF.

The V gene is TRBV9, the J gene TRBJ2-3; possibly TRBD2 for D (6 bases). Germline CDR1 is SGDLS and CDR2 is YYNGEE. The V end lost 0 bases, the J end lost 0 bases, and 14 bases lay between the germline ends. This CDR3 is 17 amino acids long. CDR3 sequence reads: CASSVGASGLSTDTQYF. CDR3 coding DNA: TGTGCCAGCAGCGTAGGCGCCTCGGGACTTAGCACAGATACGCAGTATTTT.

The chain carries TRBV3-1 and TRBJ2-2; no definite D call. This CDR3 spans 15 amino acids. Trimming took off 3 bases at V and 1 base at J, with 9 bases between the two ends. Germline V gives CDR1 LGHDT, CDR2 YNNKEL (reference sequence). The CDR3 protein is CASSQGTKNTGELFF. The CDR3 DNA reads TGTGCCAGCAGCCAGGGTACCAAGAACACCGGGGAGCTGTTTTTT. The full variable domain, in which reference TRBV3-1 and TRBJ2-2 provide the parts outside the CDR3, is DTAVSQTPKYLVTQMGNDKSIKCEQNLGHDTMYWYKQDSKKFLKIMFSYNNKELIINETVPNRFSPKSPDKAHLNLHINSLELGDSAVYFCASSQGTKNTGELFFGEGSRLTVL.

For the CDR3, the DNA is TGCAGTGCTACGGGACCGACTAATGAAAAACTGTTTTTT. Protein: CSATGPTNEKLFF. J is TRBJ1-4 and V is TRBV20-1; tentative D call: TRBD1 (5 bases). The V end lost 4 bases, the J end lost 2 bases, and 8 bases lay between the germline ends. Germline lookup yields CDR1 DFQATT and CDR2 SNEGSKA (reference sequence). The CDR3 covers 13 residues.

The gene calls are TRBV19 and TRBJ2-1; the match to TRBD2 covers 11 bases. The CDR3 runs to 15 residues. V dropped 5 bases and J dropped 6; count of bases not matched to a gene: 6. In germline, CDR1 is LNHDA, CDR2 SQIVND (reference sequence). CDR3 DNA sequence: TGTGCCAGTAGTCGACTAGCGGGAAAGTCCAATGAGCAGTTCTTC. Translating it yields CASSRLAGKSNEQFF.

This clonotype was counted a single time. V gene TRBV12-3 or TRBV12-4 combines with J gene TRBJ1-2; TRBD1 might be the D (6 bases). V was clipped by 5 bases and J by 5 bases, with 12 bases between them. The CDR3 runs 13 residues. The DNA of the CDR3 is TGTGCCAGCAGTCGAGTAACAGGGTATGGCTACACCTTC. Its translation: CASSRVTGYGYTF.

This chain joins TRBV3-1 and TRBJ1-2; tentative D call: TRBD1 (5 bases). CDR3 length: 15 residues. Germline V CDR1 and CDR2: LGHDT, YNNKEL (reference sequence). V lost 0 bases, J lost 7 bases, and 15 bases lay in between. The CDR3 coding sequence is TGTGCCAGCAGCCAAGATCAGGGAATGTCTGCTGGCTACACCTTC. This codes for CASSQDQGMSAGYTF.

The CDR3 DNA reads TGTGCCAGCAGCGTAGCGGGCACACCCGGGGAGCTGTTTTTT. It is translated as CASSVAGTPGELFF. The rearrangement joins TRBV9 to TRBJ2-2; no reliable D call. Germline V lookup: CDR1 SGDLS, CDR2 YYNGEE. This CDR3 comprises 14 residues. The V gene lost 0 bases and the J gene lost 6 bases, with 9 bases spanning the gap.

The rearrangement joins TRBV12-3 or TRBV12-4 to TRBJ1-5; TRBD1 is a possible D gene (5 bases). The CDR3 consists of 14 residues. V shed 3 bases and J shed 3 bases, with 9 bases lying between them. As DNA, the CDR3 is TGTGCCAGCAGTTTTGGGACCGCCAATCAGCCCCAGCATTTT. This sequence encodes CASSFGTANQPQHF.

CDR3 nucleotide sequence: TGTGCCAGCAGGCGGACAGGGGGCACAGATACGCAGTATTTT. Translated: CASRRTGGTDTQYF. This chain joins TRBV12-3 or TRBV12-4 and TRBJ2-3; 9 nucleotides match TRBD1. V lost 6 bases, J lost 1 base, and 2 bases stayed unmatched. The CDR3 totals 14 residues.